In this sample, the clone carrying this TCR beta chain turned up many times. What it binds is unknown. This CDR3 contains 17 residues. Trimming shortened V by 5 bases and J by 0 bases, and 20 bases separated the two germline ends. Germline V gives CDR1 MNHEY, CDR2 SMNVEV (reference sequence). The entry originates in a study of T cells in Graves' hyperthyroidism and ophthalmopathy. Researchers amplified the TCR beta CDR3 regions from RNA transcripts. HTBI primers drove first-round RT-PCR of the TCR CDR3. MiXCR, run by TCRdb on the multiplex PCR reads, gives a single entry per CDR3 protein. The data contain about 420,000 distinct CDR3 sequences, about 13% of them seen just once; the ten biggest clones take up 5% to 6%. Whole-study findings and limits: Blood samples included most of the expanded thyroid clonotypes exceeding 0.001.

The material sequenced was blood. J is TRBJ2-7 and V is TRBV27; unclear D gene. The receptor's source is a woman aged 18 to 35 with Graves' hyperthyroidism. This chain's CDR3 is CASSPSVGRRSSYEQYF. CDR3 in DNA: TGTGCCAGCAGTCCCTCGGTAGGCCGAAGAAGCTCCTACGAGCAGTACTTC.